A selection of T cell receptor beta chains follows, all from one sample in a study of T cells in Graves' hyperthyroidism and ophthalmopathy. Using its own MiXCR run on the multiplex PCR reads, TCRdb lists one record per CDR3 protein. The sample gives under 700,000 distinct CDR3 sequences, roughly a sixth of which show up once; about 18% is in the top ten. The source material was blood. The receptors originated from a woman between 18 and 29 years old with Graves' hyperthyroidism. Each CDR3 is given with its conserved first and last residue. Size is omitted from some rows. Given values are once, few, many or a class for expanded clones.

v_gene	j_gene	abundance	CDR3aa
TRBV14	TRBJ1-3	few	CASSQDSGFSGNTIYF
TRBV27	TRBJ2-7	many	CASSFMAGASYEQYF
TRBV20-1	TRBJ2-2	few	CSAYDRGAPGELFF
TRBV6-1	TRBJ2-7	many	CASSENLGMYEQYF
TRBV7-9	TRBJ1-3	few	CASSLGTNSGNTIYF
TRBV12-3/TRBV12-4	TRBJ1-5	many	CASSPDRVGNQPQHF
TRBV28	TRBJ2-1	many	CASSFNGAGVYNEQFF
TRBV2	TRBJ1-5	many	CASSPDRNSNQPQHF
TRBV2	TRBJ2-4	NA	CASSEAGRKNIQYF
TRBV7-2	TRBJ2-1	NA	CASSLEAGRGNEQFF
TRBV11-2	TRBJ2-7	many	CASSLGTGGRYEQYF
TRBV6-2/TRBV6-3	TRBJ1-2	few	CASRSNAGGYGYTF
TRBV11-2	TRBJ2-4	few	CASSIQGPKNIQYF
TRBV20-1	TRBJ2-2	NA	CSASGQGDYTGELFF
TRBV19	TRBJ2-7	few	CASSIGAYRGRFSYEQYF
TRBV20-1	TRBJ2-4	NA	CSAPSSGRYIQYF
TRBV12-3/TRBV12-4	TRBJ2-7	many	CASSTGLAGSYEQYF
TRBV12-3/TRBV12-4	TRBJ2-5	many	CASRPRQQETQYF
TRBV12-3/TRBV12-4	TRBJ2-7	NA	CATGETGTHEQYF
TRBV6-5	TRBJ2-1	NA	CASSYTQGKDEQFF
TRBV7-2	TRBJ1-1	NA	CASSLWGGTVTEAFF
TRBV10-3	TRBJ1-2	NA	CAIMAGDGYTF
TRBV12-3/TRBV12-4	TRBJ1-1	many	CASNPDRGLNTEAFF
TRBV4-1	TRBJ1-1	NA	CASSLTRGVTEAFF
TRBV14	TRBJ2-1	NA	CASSQDHGQGAGEQFF
TRBV7-9	TRBJ1-2	many	CASSPRQGAYGYTF
TRBV24-1	TRBJ2-2	NA	CATSDGRLGNTGELFF
TRBV5-6	TRBJ2-7	NA	CASSLPWARSSYEQYF
TRBV7-2	TRBJ2-3	NA	CASSPRGDKTDTQYF
TRBV20-1	TRBJ2-7	many	CSARDGRGREQYF
TRBV2	TRBJ1-5	many	CASSPTVRQPQHF
TRBV10-3	TRBJ2-3	few	CAIKGGADTQYF
TRBV7-2	TRBJ1-2	few	CASSPITASPNYGYTF
TRBV20-1	TRBJ1-5	many	CSAVTGGVDQPQHF
TRBV7-9	TRBJ1-4	NA	CASSRQGQGALGTNEKLFF
TRBV6-2/TRBV6-3	TRBJ1-2	NA	CASSYFGGGVDYGYTF
TRBV10-2	TRBJ2-4	NA	CASSVYEVAKNIQYF
TRBV4-2	TRBJ1-4	NA	CASSQQQGARTNEKLFF
TRBV5-1	TRBJ1-4	NA	CASSFTGGSEKLFF
TRBV18	TRBJ1-1	many	CASSQAGTEAFF
TRBV7-7	TRBJ1-5	NA	CASSPGQGEPQHF
TRBV18	TRBJ1-3	NA	CASSPPGVSGNTIYF
TRBV12-3/TRBV12-4	TRBJ2-1	few	CASSLIAGDTYNEQFF
TRBV2	TRBJ1-2	many	CAIAKDRTSNYGYTF
TRBV7-9	TRBJ2-5	NA	CASSRGTGGAETQYF
TRBV27	TRBJ2-7	many	CASSFGRGEQYF
TRBV2	TRBJ2-3	many	CASSVSTDTQYF
TRBV20-1	TRBJ1-2	few	CSARATGDYGYTF
TRBV3-1	TRBJ2-1	many	CASSQDSGRDSYNEQFF
TRBV6-1	TRBJ2-7	few	CASSTGGSGVHEQYF